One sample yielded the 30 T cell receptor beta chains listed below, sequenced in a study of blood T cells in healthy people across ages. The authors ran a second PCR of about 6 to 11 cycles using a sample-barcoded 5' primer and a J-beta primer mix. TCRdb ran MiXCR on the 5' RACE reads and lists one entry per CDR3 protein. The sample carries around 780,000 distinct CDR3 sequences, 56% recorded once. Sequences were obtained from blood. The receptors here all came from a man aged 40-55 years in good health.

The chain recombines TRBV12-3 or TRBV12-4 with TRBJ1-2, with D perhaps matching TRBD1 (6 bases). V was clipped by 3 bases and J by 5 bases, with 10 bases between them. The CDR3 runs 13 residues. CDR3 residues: CASSFQGRYGYTF. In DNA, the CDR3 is TGTGCCAGCAGTTTTCAGGGGAGATATGGCTACACCTTC.

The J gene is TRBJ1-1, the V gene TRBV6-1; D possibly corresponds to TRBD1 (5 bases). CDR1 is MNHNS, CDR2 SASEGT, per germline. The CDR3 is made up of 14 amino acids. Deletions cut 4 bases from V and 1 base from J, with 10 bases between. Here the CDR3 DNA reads TGTGCCAGCAGTGTTGACAGAACGAACACTGAAGCTTTCTTT. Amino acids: CASSVDRTNTEAFF.

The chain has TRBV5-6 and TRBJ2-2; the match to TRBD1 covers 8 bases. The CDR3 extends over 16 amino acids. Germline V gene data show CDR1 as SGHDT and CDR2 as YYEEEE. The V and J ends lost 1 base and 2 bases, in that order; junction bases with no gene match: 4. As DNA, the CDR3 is TGTGCCAGCAGCTTGATGGGACAGGCTAACACCGGGGAGCTGTTTTTT. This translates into CASSLMGQANTGELFF. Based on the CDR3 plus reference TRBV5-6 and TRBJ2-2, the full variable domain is DAGVTQSPTHLIKTRGQQVTLRCSPKSGHDTVSWYQQALGQGPQFIFQYYEEEERQRGNFPDRFSGHQFPNYSSELNVNALLLGDSALYLCASSLMGQANTGELFFGEGSRLTVL.

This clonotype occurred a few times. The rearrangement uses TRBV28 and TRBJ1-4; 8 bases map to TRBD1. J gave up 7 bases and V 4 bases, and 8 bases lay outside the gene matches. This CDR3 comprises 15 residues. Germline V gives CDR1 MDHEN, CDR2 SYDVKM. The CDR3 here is CASSSTGGLGEKLFF. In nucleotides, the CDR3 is TGTGCCAGCAGTTCCACAGGGGGGCTTGGTGAAAAACTGTTTTTT.

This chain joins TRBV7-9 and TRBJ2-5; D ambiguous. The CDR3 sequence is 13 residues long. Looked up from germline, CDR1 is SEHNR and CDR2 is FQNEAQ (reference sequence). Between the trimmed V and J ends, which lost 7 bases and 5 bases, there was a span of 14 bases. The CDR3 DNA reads TGTGCCAGCACCTTCAGTGGGCGGGAGACCCAGTACTTC. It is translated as CASTFSGRETQYF.

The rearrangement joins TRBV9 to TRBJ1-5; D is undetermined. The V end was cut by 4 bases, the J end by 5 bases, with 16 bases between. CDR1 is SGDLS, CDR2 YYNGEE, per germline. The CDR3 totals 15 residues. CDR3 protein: CASSSHPGFDQPQHF. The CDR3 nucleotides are TGTGCCAGCAGCTCTCACCCCGGGTTTGATCAGCCCCAGCATTTT.

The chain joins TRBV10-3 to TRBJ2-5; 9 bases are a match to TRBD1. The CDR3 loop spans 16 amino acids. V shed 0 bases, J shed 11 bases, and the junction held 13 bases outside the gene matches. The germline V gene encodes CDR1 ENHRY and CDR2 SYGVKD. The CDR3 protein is CAISESLGTGSDGQYF. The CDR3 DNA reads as TGTGCCATCAGTGAGTCATTAGGGACAGGGAGCGATGGGCAGTACTTC.

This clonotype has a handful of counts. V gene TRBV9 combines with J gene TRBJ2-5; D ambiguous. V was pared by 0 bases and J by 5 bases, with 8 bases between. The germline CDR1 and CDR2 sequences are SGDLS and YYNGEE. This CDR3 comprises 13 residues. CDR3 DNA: TGTGCCAGCAGCGTAGGGCAGTGGGAGACCCAGTACTTC. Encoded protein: CASSVGQWETQYF.

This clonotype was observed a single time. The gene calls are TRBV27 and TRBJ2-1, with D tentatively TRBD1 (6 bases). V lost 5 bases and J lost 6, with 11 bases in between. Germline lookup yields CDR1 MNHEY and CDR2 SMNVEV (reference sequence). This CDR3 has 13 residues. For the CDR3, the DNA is TGTGCCAGCAGTCTAAGGGGGAGCAATGAGCAGTTCTTC. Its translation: CASSLRGSNEQFF.

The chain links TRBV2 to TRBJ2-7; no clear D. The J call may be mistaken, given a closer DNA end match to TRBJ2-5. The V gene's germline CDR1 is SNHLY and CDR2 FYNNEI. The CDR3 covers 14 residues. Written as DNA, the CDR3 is TGTGCCAGCAGTGAAAGTTTGATGGTGGAGACCCAGTACTTC. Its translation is CASSESLMVETQYF.

DNA for the CDR3: TGTGCCAGCAGTTTAGGACGAGAAGTCGAGCAGTACTTC. Amino acid sequence: CASSLGREVEQYF. The rearrangement uses TRBV6-5 and TRBJ2-7; no definite D call. V gave up 4 bases and J gave up 6 bases, with 13 bases separating them. The CDR3 is made up of 13 amino acids. CDR1 and CDR2 from the germline V gene are MNHEY and SVGAGI.

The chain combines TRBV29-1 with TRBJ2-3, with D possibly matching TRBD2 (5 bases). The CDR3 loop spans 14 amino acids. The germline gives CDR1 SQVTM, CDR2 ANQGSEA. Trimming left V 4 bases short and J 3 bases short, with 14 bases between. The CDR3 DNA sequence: TGCAGCGTTGGTAACGGAAGAGGGACAGATACGCAGTATTTT. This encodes CSVGNGRGTDTQYF.

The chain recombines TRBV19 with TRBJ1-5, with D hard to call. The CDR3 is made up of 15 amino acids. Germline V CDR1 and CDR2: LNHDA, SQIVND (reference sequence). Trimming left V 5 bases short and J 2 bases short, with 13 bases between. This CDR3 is CASSGDGVGNQPQHF. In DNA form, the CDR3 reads TGTGCCAGTAGTGGGGATGGGGTGGGCAATCAGCCCCAGCATTTT.

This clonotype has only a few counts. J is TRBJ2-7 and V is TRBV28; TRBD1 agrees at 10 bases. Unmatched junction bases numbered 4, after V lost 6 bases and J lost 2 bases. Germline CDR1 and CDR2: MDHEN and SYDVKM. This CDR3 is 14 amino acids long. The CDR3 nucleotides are TGTGCCAGCAGCCTGACAGGGGGCACCTACGAGCAGTACTTC. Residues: CASSLTGGTYEQYF.

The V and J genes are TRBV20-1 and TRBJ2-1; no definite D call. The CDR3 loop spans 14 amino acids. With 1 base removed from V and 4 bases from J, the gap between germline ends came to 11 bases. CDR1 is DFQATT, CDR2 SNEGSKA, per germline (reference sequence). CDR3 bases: TGCAGTGCTAGAGGGCAGCAAGAGTACAATGAGCAGTTCTTC. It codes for CSARGQQEYNEQFF.

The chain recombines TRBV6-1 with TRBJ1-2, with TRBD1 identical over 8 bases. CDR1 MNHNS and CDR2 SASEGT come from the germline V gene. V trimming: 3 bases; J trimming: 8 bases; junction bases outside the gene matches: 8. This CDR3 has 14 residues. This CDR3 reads CASSDPGQVYGYTF. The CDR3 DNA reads TGTGCCAGCAGTGACCCGGGACAGGTTTACGGCTACACCTTC.

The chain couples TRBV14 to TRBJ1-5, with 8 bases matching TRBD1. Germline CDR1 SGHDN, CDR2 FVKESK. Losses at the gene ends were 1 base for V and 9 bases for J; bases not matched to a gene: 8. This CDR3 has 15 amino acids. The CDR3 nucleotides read TGTGCCAGCAGCCAAGGCAGGGGGCCTCAGTCGCCCCAGCATTTT. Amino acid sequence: CASSQGRGPQSPQHF.

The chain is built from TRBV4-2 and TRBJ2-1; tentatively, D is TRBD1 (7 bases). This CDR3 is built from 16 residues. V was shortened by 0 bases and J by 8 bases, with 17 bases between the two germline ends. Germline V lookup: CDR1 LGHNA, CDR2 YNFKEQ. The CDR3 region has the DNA TGTGCCAGCAGCCAAGAGTTAGCCAGGGGGGATCATGAGCAGTTCTTC. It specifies CASSQELARGDHEQFF.

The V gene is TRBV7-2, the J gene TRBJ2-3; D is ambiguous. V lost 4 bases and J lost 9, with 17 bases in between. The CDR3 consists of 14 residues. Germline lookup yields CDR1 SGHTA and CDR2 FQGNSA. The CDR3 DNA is TGTGCCAGCAGCTCCGGACCGTTGATGATGACGCAGTATTTT. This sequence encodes CASSSGPLMMTQYF.

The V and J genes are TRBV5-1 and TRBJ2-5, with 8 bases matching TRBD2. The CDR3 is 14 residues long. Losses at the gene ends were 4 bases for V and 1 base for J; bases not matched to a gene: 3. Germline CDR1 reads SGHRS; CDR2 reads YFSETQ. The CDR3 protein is CASSGAGAQETQYF. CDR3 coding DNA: TGCGCCAGCAGCGGAGCGGGAGCCCAAGAGACCCAGTACTTC.

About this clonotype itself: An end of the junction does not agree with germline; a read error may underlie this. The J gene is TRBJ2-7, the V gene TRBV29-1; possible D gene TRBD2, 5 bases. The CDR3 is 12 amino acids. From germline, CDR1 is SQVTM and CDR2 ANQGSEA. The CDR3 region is CGVGAGPYEQYF. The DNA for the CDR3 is TGCGGCGTTGGTGCGGGCCCCTACGAGCAGTACTTC.

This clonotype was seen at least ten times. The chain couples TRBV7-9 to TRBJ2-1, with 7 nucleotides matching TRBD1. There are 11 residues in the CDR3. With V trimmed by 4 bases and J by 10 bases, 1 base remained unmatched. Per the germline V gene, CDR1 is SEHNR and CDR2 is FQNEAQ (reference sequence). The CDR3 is CASSWDREQFF. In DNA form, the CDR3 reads TGTGCCAGCAGCTGGGACAGAGAGCAGTTCTTC.

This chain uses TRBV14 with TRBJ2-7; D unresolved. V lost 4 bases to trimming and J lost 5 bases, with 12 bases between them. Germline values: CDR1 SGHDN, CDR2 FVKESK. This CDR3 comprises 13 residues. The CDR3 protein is CASSPRLGNEQYF. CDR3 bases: TGTGCCAGCAGCCCACGTTTAGGGAACGAGCAGTACTTC.

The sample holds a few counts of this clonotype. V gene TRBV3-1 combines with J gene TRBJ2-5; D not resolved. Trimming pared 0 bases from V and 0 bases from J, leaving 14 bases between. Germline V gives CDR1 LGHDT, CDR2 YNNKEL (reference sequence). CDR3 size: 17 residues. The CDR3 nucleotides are TGTGCCAGCAGCCAAGATTTCCGAGACTTGGACCAAGAGACCCAGTACTTC. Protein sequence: CASSQDFRDLDQETQYF.

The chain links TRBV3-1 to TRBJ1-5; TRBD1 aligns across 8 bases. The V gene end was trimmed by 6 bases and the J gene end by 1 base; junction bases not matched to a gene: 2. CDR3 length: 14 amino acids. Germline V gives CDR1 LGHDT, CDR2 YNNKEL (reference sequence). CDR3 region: CASRDRVSNQPQHF. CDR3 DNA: TGTGCCAGCAGGGACAGGGTCAGCAATCAGCCCCAGCATTTT.

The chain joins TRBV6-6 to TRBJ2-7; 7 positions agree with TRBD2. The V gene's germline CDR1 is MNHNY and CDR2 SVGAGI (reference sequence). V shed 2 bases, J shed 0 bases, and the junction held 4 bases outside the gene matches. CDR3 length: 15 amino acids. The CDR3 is CASSYGAGSSYEQYF. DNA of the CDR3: TGTGCCAGCAGTTACGGAGCGGGGAGCTCCTACGAGCAGTACTTC.

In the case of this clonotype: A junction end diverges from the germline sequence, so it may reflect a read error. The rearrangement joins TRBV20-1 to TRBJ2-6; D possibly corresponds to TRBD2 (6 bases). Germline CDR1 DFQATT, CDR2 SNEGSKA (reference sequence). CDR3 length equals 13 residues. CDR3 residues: CSATGTGAYVLTF. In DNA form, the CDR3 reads TGCAGTGCGACCGGGACTGGGGCCTACGTCCTGACTTTC.

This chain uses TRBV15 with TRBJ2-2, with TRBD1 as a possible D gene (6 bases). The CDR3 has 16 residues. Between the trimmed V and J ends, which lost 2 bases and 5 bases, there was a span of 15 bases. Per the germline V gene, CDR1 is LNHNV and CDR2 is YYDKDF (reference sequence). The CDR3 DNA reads TGTGCCACCAGCAGAACCGACAGGTCCTCGACCGGGGAGCTGTTTTTT. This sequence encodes CATSRTDRSSTGELFF. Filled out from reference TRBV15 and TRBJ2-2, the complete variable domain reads DAMVIQNPRYQVTQFGKPVTLSCSQTLNHNVMYWYQQKSSQAPKLLFHYYDKDFNNEADTPDNFQSRRPNTSFCFLDIRSPGLGDTAMYLCATSRTDRSSTGELFFGEGSRLTVL.

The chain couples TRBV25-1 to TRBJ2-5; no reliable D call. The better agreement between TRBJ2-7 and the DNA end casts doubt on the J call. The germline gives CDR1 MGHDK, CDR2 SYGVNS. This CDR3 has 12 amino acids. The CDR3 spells CASSVDFYEQYF. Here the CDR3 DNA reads TGTGCCAGCAGTGTCGATTTCTACGAGCAGTACTTC.

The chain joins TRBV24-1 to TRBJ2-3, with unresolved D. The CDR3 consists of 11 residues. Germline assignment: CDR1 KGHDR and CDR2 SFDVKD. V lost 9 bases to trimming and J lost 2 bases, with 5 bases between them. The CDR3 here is CATGNTDTQYF. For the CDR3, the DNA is TGTGCCACCGGCAACACAGATACGCAGTATTTT.